This T cell receptor (beta chain) derives from a study of identical twins. Findings of the study overall: The analysis was cross-sectional rather than longitudinal within donors. It was possible that invariant MAIT and iNKT cells partly confounded the zero-insertion analyses.

A few counts support this clonotype. Its antigen is not known. Between the trimmed V and J ends, which lost 7 bases and 4 bases, there was a span of 13 bases. Germline V lookup: CDR1 DFQATT, CDR2 SNEGSKA (reference sequence). The CDR3 has 12 residues. TCRdb independently ran MiXCR on the 5' RACE reads; one entry per CDR3 protein. The sample shows some 1,700,000 distinct CDR3 sequences, about 30% of them seen only once. The source is a newborn girl in good health. Sequenced material: cord blood. This chain joins TRBV20-1 and TRBJ1-2; tentative D call: TRBD1 (6 bases). CDR3 coding DNA: TGCAGTGGACAGGACGGCCCCTATGGCTACACCTTC. Translating it yields CSGQDGPYGYTF.